The entry below describes one T cell receptor beta chain. Its cognate antigen is unknown. This sample was included in a study of blood T cells in healthy people across ages. The CDR3 is made up of 16 amino acids. With V trimmed by 1 base and J by 3 bases, 9 bases remained unmatched. Germline V CDR1 and CDR2: DFQATT, SNEGSKA (reference sequence). Study observations and caveats: The unknown donor CMV status may have confounded expanded clonotype changes.

The individuals who served as donors were healthy Caucasians living in Russia, aged roughly 6 to 100. Ten milliliters was the volume of peripheral blood drawn from each donor. For the second PCR, which ran for about 6 to 11 cycles, a sample-barcoded 5' primer and a J-beta primer mix were used. Every molecule of cDNA carried a tag from a template-switch adaptor with 12 random nucleotides. MiXCR, run by TCRdb on the 5' RACE reads, gives a single entry per CDR3 protein. The table includes about 1.4 million distinct CDR3 sequences, approximately 59% detected once. V and J are TRBV20-1 and TRBJ2-7; 10 bases match TRBD2. The TCR sequence derives from a man between 18 and 29 years old in good health. The sequencing sample was made of blood. The CDR3 bases are TGCAGTGCTAGAGCGGTCGAGCGGGAGGGCCTCTACGAGCAGTACTTC. Translating it yields CSARAVEREGLYEQYF.